Presented here are 30 T cell receptor beta chains from one specimen sequenced in a study of technical replicates of blood from a handful of donors. Clones were sequenced by immunoSEQ multiplex PCR, and TCRdb holds only the in-frame ones, with some missing. Of tens of thousands of clones listed, around nine tenths were seen once; the top ten hold around 4.6%. The material sequenced was PBMCs. The receptors derive from a human donor in good health. Some clones in this sample may be carry-over from other donors' samples.

As to this clone: The germline gene is not matched at one end of the junction; a read error may be the cause. J is TRBJ1-3 and V is TRBV7-8; D call uncertain. Looked up from germline, CDR1 is SGHVS and CDR2 is FQNEAQ. The CDR3 has 14 amino acids. The CDR3: CASRLEAGGNTIYF. CDR3 sequence (DNA): TGTGCCAGCAGGTTAGAGGCAGGTGGAAACACCATATATTTT.

This chain joins TRBV7-9 and TRBJ1-1; 7 positions match TRBD1. Trimming at V came to 4 bases and at J to 1 base, leaving 6 bases not matched to a gene. The CDR3 length is 15 residues. Germline loops: CDR1 SEHNR, CDR2 FQNEAQ (reference sequence). The CDR3 is CASSSTGNRNTEAFF. In DNA form, the CDR3 reads TGTGCCAGCAGCTCGACAGGGAATAGGAACACTGAAGCTTTCTTT.

The rearrangement uses TRBV7-8 and TRBJ2-7; no firm D call. There are 11 residues in the CDR3. Germline V gives CDR1 SGHVS, CDR2 FQNEAQ. With 3 bases removed from V and 3 bases from J, the gap between germline ends came to 3 bases. Here the CDR3 DNA reads TGTGCCAGCAGCTTGAGCTACGAGCAGTACTTC. Its protein is CASSLSYEQYF.

The chain links TRBV4-3 to TRBJ2-1; a possible D gene is TRBD2 (5 bases). Germline CDR1 LGHNA, CDR2 YSLEER. The V end lost 0 bases, the J end lost 3 bases, and 9 bases lay between the germline ends. The CDR3 contains 15 residues. CDR3 sequence reads: CASSQDLDYYNEQFF. CDR3 nucleotides: TGCGCCAGCAGCCAAGATCTAGACTACTACAATGAGCAGTTCTTC.

This chain joins TRBV5-1 and TRBJ2-5, with 8 bases fitting TRBD2. J gave up 4 bases and V 6 bases, and 8 bases lay outside the gene matches. Germline V CDR1 and CDR2: SGHRS, YFSETQ. This CDR3 has 14 residues. CDR3 residues: CASTTGRAVETQYF. The DNA for the CDR3 is TGCGCCAGCACAACCGGGAGGGCCGTAGAGACCCAGTACTTC.

The J gene is TRBJ2-1, the V gene TRBV9; TRBD2 agrees at 10 bases. This CDR3 has 14 amino acids. Trimming took 4 bases from V and 4 from J; bases not matched to a gene: 2. Per the germline V gene, CDR1 is SGDLS and CDR2 is YYNGEE. The CDR3 loop reads CASSRTSGYNEQFF. In DNA form, the CDR3 reads TGTGCCAGCAGCCGGACTAGCGGATACAATGAGCAGTTCTTC.

This chain connects TRBV7-8 to TRBJ1-5; D unresolved. V dropped 1 base and J dropped 9 bases, with 13 bases sitting between them. Germline V gives CDR1 SGHVS, CDR2 FQNEAQ. The CDR3 sequence is 14 residues long. CDR3 coding DNA: TGTGCCAGCAGCTTAGAGCCCTATACGCGGCCCCAGCATTTT. Translating gives CASSLEPYTRPQHF.

J is TRBJ1-1 and V is TRBV5-4; D possibly corresponds to TRBD1 (5 bases). The V and J ends lost 4 bases and 3 bases respectively, with 13 bases between them. CDR1 and CDR2 from the germline V gene are SGHNT and YYREEE (reference sequence). The CDR3 is made up of 14 amino acids. The CDR3: CASSPGRDDTEAFF. DNA for the CDR3: TGTGCCAGCAGCCCAGGGAGGGACGACACTGAAGCTTTCTTT.

The chain links TRBV7-7 to TRBJ2-5, with 12 nucleotides matching TRBD2. This CDR3 is 16 amino acids long. Trimming at V came to 5 bases and at J to 5 bases, leaving 9 bases not matched to a gene. The V gene's germline CDR1 is SSHAT and CDR2 FNYEAQ (reference sequence). Here the CDR3 DNA reads TGTGCCAGCAGCCCAGGACTAGCGGGGCCGGGGGAGACCCAGTACTTC. It is translated as CASSPGLAGPGETQYF.

The chain couples TRBV15 to TRBJ1-1; TRBD1 matches 9 bases. The CDR3 runs to 17 residues. Trimming cost V 0 bases and J 8 bases; bases outside gene matches: 13. The germline gives CDR1 LNHNV, CDR2 YYDKDF (reference sequence). CDR3 DNA sequence: TGTGCCACCAGCAGAGAAAATACCGGGACAGGGAGCAAAGAAGCTTTCTTT. This translates into CATSRENTGTGSKEAFF.

The genes are TRBV7-8 and TRBJ2-7, with D perhaps TRBD2 (6 bases). The V end lost 3 bases, the J end lost 7 bases, and 10 bases lay between the germline ends. Germline V gene lookup returns CDR1 SGHVS and CDR2 FQNEAQ. This CDR3 region has 12 residues. CDR3 region: CASSFSAGEQYF. CDR3 DNA sequence: TGTGCCAGCAGCTTTAGCGCGGGAGAGCAGTACTTC.

For the CDR3, the DNA is TGTGCCATCAGCCGACTAGCGTTGATGAACGAGCAGTACTTC. This sequence encodes CAISRLALMNEQYF. The chain has TRBV10-3 and TRBJ2-7; 8 nucleotides match TRBD2. The germline V gene has CDR1 ENHRY and CDR2 SYGVKD. Germline trimming cut 6 bases from V and 5 bases from J; bases unmatched to any gene: 9. The CDR3 sequence is 14 residues long.

The chain links TRBV9 to TRBJ1-3, with 7 positions matching TRBD1. V trimming: 0 bases; J trimming: 0 bases; junction bases outside the gene matches: 3. Germline V gene data show CDR1 as SGDLS and CDR2 as YYNGEE. The CDR3 spans 16 residues. The CDR3 region has the DNA TGTGCCAGCAGCGTAGCTCCAGGGGGCTCTGGAAACACCATATATTTT. Protein sequence: CASSVAPGGSGNTIYF.

J is TRBJ2-5 and V is TRBV5-1, with a possible D match to TRBD2 (5 bases). Trimming took 3 bases from V and 4 from J, leaving 13 bases between them. CDR1 SGHRS and CDR2 YFSETQ come from the germline V gene. The CDR3 contains 14 residues. The CDR3 loop reads CASSWELVGETQYF. The CDR3 bases are TGCGCCAGCAGCTGGGAGTTAGTAGGAGAGACCCAGTACTTC.

The genes are TRBV30 and TRBJ2-4; 8 nucleotides match TRBD2. In germline, CDR1 is GTSNPN, CDR2 SVGIG (reference sequence). This CDR3 has 16 residues. Unmatched junction bases numbered 14, after V lost 2 bases and J lost 8 bases. This chain's CDR3 is CAWSQLGGGGSDIQYF. CDR3 sequence (DNA): TGTGCCTGGAGTCAGTTGGGGGGCGGGGGGTCAGACATTCAGTACTTC.

The chain links TRBV10-3 to TRBJ2-7, with D perhaps TRBD2 (5 bases). Trimming cost V 7 bases and J 0 bases, with 10 bases left between them. Germline CDR1 and CDR2: ENHRY and SYGVKD. This CDR3 region has 13 residues. The CDR3 here is CAIKDSSSYEQYF. The CDR3, as DNA: TGTGCCATCAAGGACTCTAGCTCCTACGAGCAGTACTTC.

The chain joins TRBV6-1 to TRBJ2-7; 11 bases match TRBD2. In germline, CDR1 is MNHNS, CDR2 SASEGT. The CDR3 runs 16 residues. V shed 2 bases, J shed 7 bases, and the junction held 10 bases outside the gene matches. Here the CDR3 DNA reads TGTGCCAGCAGTGAATCAGCGACTAGCGGGAATCGAGAGCAGTACTTC. Its translation: CASSESATSGNREQYF.

CDR3 coding DNA: TGTGCCAGCAGCTTATCGGACGAGCAGTACTTC. It yields the protein CASSLSDEQYF. The chain is built from TRBV7-6 and TRBJ2-7; no definite D call. The CDR3 consists of 11 residues. Germline CDR1 is SGHVS and CDR2 is FNYEAQ. V was cut by 2 bases and J by 5 bases, with 4 bases left in between.

V usage is TRBV10-3 and J usage is TRBJ2-2, with TRBD1 matching 7 bases. The length of the CDR3 is 16 residues. Germline V CDR1 and CDR2: ENHRY, SYGVKD. The trim removed 0 bases at V and 1 base at J, leaving 2 bases unmatched. The CDR3 region is CAISESGDRNTGELFF. CDR3 nucleotides: TGTGCCATCAGTGAGTCGGGGGACAGGAACACCGGGGAGCTGTTTTTT.

The chain joins TRBV6-6 to TRBJ2-1, with TRBD2 matching over 10 bases. After removal of 0 bases from V and 8 bases from J, the junction contained 7 bases not matched to a gene. Germline V gene lookup returns CDR1 MNHNY and CDR2 SVGAGI (reference sequence). This CDR3 is built from 16 residues. This CDR3 is CASSYSASGSVDEQFF. DNA of the CDR3: TGTGCCAGCAGTTACTCGGCTAGCGGGAGTGTCGATGAGCAGTTCTTC.

This clone was seen once. This rearrangement joins TRBV23-1 to TRBJ1-2; no firm D call. TRBV23-1 is flagged as an ORF with uncertain function. The CDR3 loop spans 14 amino acids. Trimming cost V 0 bases and J 4 bases, with 9 bases left between them. The CDR3 nucleotides are TGCGCCAGCAGTCAATCATTGGCCTCCTATGGCTACACCTTC. This codes for CASSQSLASYGYTF.

This chain joins TRBV30 and TRBJ2-7, with D perhaps matching TRBD2 (5 bases). V was shortened by 2 bases and J by 7 bases, with 15 bases between the two germline ends. The CDR3 consists of 13 residues. The germline CDR1 and CDR2 sequences are GTSNPN and SVGIG (reference sequence). Here the CDR3 reads CAWSTSSTGEQYF. Written as DNA, the CDR3 is TGTGCCTGGAGTACCTCCAGTACGGGAGAGCAGTACTTC.

V is TRBV5-4 and J is TRBJ2-4, with D perhaps matching TRBD2 (6 bases). The CDR3 totals 15 residues. Trimming pared 4 bases from V and 9 bases from J, leaving 20 bases between. Germline V gene lookup returns CDR1 SGHNT and CDR2 YYREEE (reference sequence). The CDR3 sequence is CASSTPGGDVGIQYF. For the CDR3, the DNA is TGTGCCAGCAGCACACCCGGCGGGGACGTGGGCATTCAGTACTTC.

The chain recombines TRBV27 with TRBJ1-5; no firm D call. Trimming shortened V by 1 base and J by 7 bases, and 8 bases separated the two germline ends. Germline CDR1 MNHEY, CDR2 SMNVEV (reference sequence). The CDR3 has 13 residues. CDR3 in amino acids: CASSLWAGQPQHF. CDR3 sequence (DNA): TGTGCCAGCAGTTTATGGGCGGGCCAGCCCCAGCATTTT.

J is TRBJ2-3 and V is TRBV7-9; D remains unclear. Trimming cost V 1 base and J 2 bases, with 7 bases left between them. The CDR3 extends over 14 amino acids. CDR1 and CDR2 from the germline V gene are SEHNR and FQNEAQ (reference sequence). CDR3 residues: CASSLGLDTDTQYF. The CDR3, as DNA: TGTGCCAGCAGCTTAGGCCTAGACACAGATACGCAGTATTTT.

The chain recombines TRBV19 with TRBJ1-6; 10 nucleotides align to TRBD1. The germline gives CDR1 LNHDA, CDR2 SQIVND (reference sequence). The CDR3 is 14 amino acids. V gave up 7 bases and J gave up 5 bases; unmatched junction bases: 2. The CDR3 DNA is TGTGCCAGTATGGACAGGGGGGATAATTCACCCCTCCACTTT. It specifies CASMDRGDNSPLHF. Full variable domain (remainder filled in from reference TRBV19 and TRBJ1-6): DGGITQSPKYLFRKEGQNVTLSCEQNLNHDAMYWYRQDPGQGLRLIYYSQIVNDFQKGDIAEGYSVSREKKESFPLTVTSAQKNPTAFYLCASMDRGDNSPLHFGNGTRLTVT.

This clone was recorded once. The rearrangement uses TRBV6-1 and TRBJ2-1; D is unresolved. CDR1 and CDR2 from the germline V gene are MNHNS and SASEGT. CDR3 length: 11 amino acids. The V and J ends lost 6 bases and 5 bases respectively, with 5 bases between them. The CDR3 sequence is CASSLDNEQFF. Here the CDR3 DNA reads TGTGCCAGCAGCCTCGACAATGAGCAGTTCTTC.

There are a few counts of this clone. This chain joins TRBV7-7 and TRBJ2-7; D is unclear. Germline V gene data show CDR1 as SSHAT and CDR2 as FNYEAQ (reference sequence). The CDR3 has 13 amino acids. Between the trimmed V and J ends, which lost 5 bases and 0 bases, there was a span of 8 bases. The DNA for the CDR3 is TGTGCCAGCAGCCATGGGCCCTCCTACGAGCAGTACTTC. Protein: CASSHGPSYEQYF.

The rearrangement uses TRBV28 and TRBJ1-2; 7 positions agree with TRBD1. CDR3 length: 13 amino acids. CDR1 and CDR2 from the germline V gene are MDHEN and SYDVKM. The trim removed 6 bases at V and 4 bases at J, leaving 5 bases unmatched. In DNA, the CDR3 is TGTGCCAGCAGCTCAACAGGGGCCTATGGCTACACCTTC. This encodes CASSSTGAYGYTF.

The chain links TRBV6-5 to TRBJ2-1, with TRBD2 matching 11 bases. Losses at the gene ends were 6 bases for V and 4 bases for J; bases not matched to a gene: 5. CDR1 and CDR2 from the germline V gene are MNHEY and SVGAGI. The CDR3 consists of 15 residues. CDR3 in amino acids: CASRAGTSGYNEQFF. In DNA, the CDR3 is TGTGCCAGCAGAGCCGGGACTAGCGGATACAATGAGCAGTTCTTC.